These 3 T cell receptor beta chains came from one sample sequenced in a study of identical twins. In TCRdb, the 5' RACE reads were re-called with MiXCR into one record per CDR3 protein. The repertoire holds around 250,000 distinct CDR3 sequences, with about 12% as singletons. These sequences were also reported in another study, on yellow fever vaccine responses in identical twins.

The sequenced sample consisted of memory (CD45RO+) T cells sorted from blood. The receptors here all came from a woman younger than 30 in good health.

V is TRBV27 and J is TRBJ2-1; 9 bases map to TRBD1. The CDR3 runs to 14 residues. Germline V gives CDR1 MNHEY, CDR2 SMNVEV (reference sequence). The J segment lost 9 bases and the V segment lost 5 bases, leaving 8 bases of the junction unmatched. The CDR3 DNA reads TGTGCCAGCAGTGGGACAGGGTTCGGTCCTGAGCAGTTCTTC. This gives the protein CASSGTGFGPEQFF.

Worth noting for this clonotype: A junction end diverges from the germline sequence, so it may reflect a read error. J is TRBJ2-7 and V is TRBV3-1, with 9 bases that match TRBD2. Germline CDR1 is LGHDT and CDR2 is YNNKEL (reference sequence). This CDR3 contains 16 residues. The CDR3: CASSQIPGTSSDEQYF. The CDR3 DNA follows: TGTGCCAGCAGCCAAATACCCGGGACTAGCTCCGACGAGCAGTACTTC.

The chain combines TRBV5-1 with TRBJ1-2; D is possibly TRBD1 (5 bases). Deletions cut 0 bases from V and 5 bases from J, with 11 bases between. This CDR3 is built from 14 residues. The V gene's germline CDR1 is SGHRS and CDR2 YFSETQ. CDR3 sequence: CASSLGVGLYGYTF. Here the CDR3 DNA reads TGCGCCAGCAGCTTGGGCGTGGGACTTTATGGCTACACCTTC.